The rows below give T cell receptor beta chains drawn from one sample of a study of response to subunit inactivated influenza vaccine. Using its own MiXCR run on the RT-PCR reads, TCRdb lists one record per CDR3 protein. The sample has approximately 570,000 distinct CDR3 sequences, 7.5% to 8.5% seen once; the top ten hold 10% to 15%. The input for sequencing was PBMCs from blood, taken about 24 months after vaccination. The receptor source for this set is a man between 50 and 69 years old who received an inactivated influenza vaccine. The CDR3 runs from the conserved cysteine through the conserved F or W.

CASSYTGTGSYNEQFF	TRBV6-5
CASTYPAGGENTEAFF	TRBV12-3/TRBV12-4
CASSPGFQSQYF	TRBV5-1
CSVSGTLAKNIQYF	TRBV29-1
CASRRDSSPDTQYF	TRBV2
CASRRGPGNTIYF	TRBV4-3
CASSQTGQADTEAFF	TRBV4-1
CSARRRFDTQYF	TRBV20-1
CASAQGRVDEKLFF	TRBV4-3
CASSGTVRAFF	TRBV7-9
CASSQTSSEQYF	TRBV4-2
CASSFQGVSYNEQFF	TRBV5-1
CASSPLPYALGVYEQYF	TRBV18
CASSYYFRTQYF	TRBV7-2
CAWSTGMAYEQYF	TRBV30
CASTGQGARETQYF	TRBV2
CATALGSGSADTQYF	TRBV6-1
CASSRETGQETQYF	TRBV7-2
CSANKASGAQDTQYF	TRBV20-1
CASSLWYNEQFF	TRBV7-6
CASSLERSYGYTF	TRBV7-2
CAQTGNTGELFF	TRBV5-1
CASSYQVAGGVRYEQYF	TRBV6-2/TRBV6-3
CASSNKSSYEQHF	TRBV3-1
CASSFIMTGYEQYF	TRBV27
CASSLLAGGGHEQYF	TRBV5-1
CASSRTSNTGELFF	TRBV7-9
CSASNRDRGQRDYGYTF	TRBV20-1
CASSFQGAGYEQYF	TRBV12-3/TRBV12-4
CASKKAGEAIQYF	TRBV4-1
CASRLGSGNTIYF	TRBV27
CASRWTVNTGELFF	TRBV5-1
CASSQLVLGGSGGELFF	TRBV3-1
CASSLLAGGRVNIQYF	TRBV28
CASSGPGQGGKNIQYF	TRBV7-9
CASSLSLAGEQFF	TRBV6-2/TRBV6-3
CASSLEGGGNYGYTF	TRBV7-2
CASSYSGYLYSGNTIYF	TRBV6-5
CSARAGDSGLNAVQETQYF	TRBV20-1
CAISEQGLWTEAFF	TRBV10-3
CASTSFLEQYF	TRBV2
CASSVFETSGVEQFF	TRBV9